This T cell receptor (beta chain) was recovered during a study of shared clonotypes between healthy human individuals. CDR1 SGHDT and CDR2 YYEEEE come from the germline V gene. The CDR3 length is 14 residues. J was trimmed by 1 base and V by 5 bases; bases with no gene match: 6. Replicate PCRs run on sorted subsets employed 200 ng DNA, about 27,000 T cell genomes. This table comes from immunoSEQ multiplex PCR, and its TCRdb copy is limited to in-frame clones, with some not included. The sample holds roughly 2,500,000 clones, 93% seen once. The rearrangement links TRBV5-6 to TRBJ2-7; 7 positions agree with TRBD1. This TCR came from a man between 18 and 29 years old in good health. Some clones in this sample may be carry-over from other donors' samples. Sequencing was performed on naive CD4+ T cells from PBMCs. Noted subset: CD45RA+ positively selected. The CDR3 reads CASSDGQVSYEQYF. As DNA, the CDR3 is TGTGCCAGCAGTGACGGACAGGTATCCTACGAGCAGTACTTC.